This TCR beta chain was found in a study of preoperative IRX-2 immunotherapy in early breast cancer. This table comes from immunoSEQ multiplex PCR, and its TCRdb copy is limited to in-frame clones, with some not included. The table shows about 27,000 clones, with roughly 74% occurring only once. This clone appeared a single time. Germline V CDR1 and CDR2: MNHGY, SAAAGT. This CDR3 is built from 14 residues. V gave up 7 bases and J gave up 5 bases, with 14 bases separating them. The sample's treatment: preoperative locoregional IRX-2 cytokine immunotherapy. Samples came from a phase Ib trial of preoperative locoregional IRX-2 cytokine immunotherapy.

The receptor was derived from a human donor with breast cancer. The material sequenced was lymph node tissue, taken before IRX-2 immunotherapy. The gene calls are TRBV6-8 and TRBJ2-2, with no clear D. The CDR3 sequence: CASTRTSGTGELFF. DNA for the CDR3: TGTGCCAGCACACGAACCAGTGGGACCGGGGAGCTGTTTTTT.